Listed below are T cell receptor beta chains from one sample, sequenced in a study of cytomegalovirus exposure and HLA in healthy donors. TCRdb's table, derived via immunoSEQ multiplex PCR, lists solely in-frame clones and lacks some. The sample records 150,000 to 200,000 clones, under 85% being singletons. Sample: PBMCs. The receptors derive from a man aged 50 to 60 in good health and CMV-seropositive. Both conserved end residues are part of each CDR3. D genes are given only for firm matches. For some rows the clone size is stated as once, few or many, or as a class when expanded; others skip it.

J: TRBJ1-2; D: TRBD1; V: TRBV6-5; size: NA; CDR3: CASSRGDRVVHGYTF; DNA: TGTGCCAGCAGCCGTGGCGACAGGGTTGTTCATGGCTACACCTTC
J: TRBJ2-7; D: TRBD2; V: TRBV5-1; size: NA; CDR3: CASSLAASGPYEQYF; DNA: TGCGCCAGCAGCTTGGCCGCTAGCGGGCCCTACGAGCAGTACTTC
J: TRBJ1-3; D: TRBD1; V: TRBV5-1; size: NA; CDR3: CASSAGTGNGNTIYF; DNA: TGCGCCAGCAGCGCCGGGACAGGGAATGGAAACACCATATATTTT
J: TRBJ2-7; D: TRBD1; V: TRBV9; size: NA; CDR3: CASSGGTGGGYEQYF; DNA: TGTGCCAGCAGCGGAGGGACAGGGGGCGGCTACGAGCAGTACTTC
J: TRBJ2-1; D: NA; V: TRBV7-3; size: NA; CDR3: CASSQGRSGLTYNEQFF; DNA: TGTGCCAGCAGCCAAGGGCGATCGGGACTGACCTACAATGAGCAGTTCTTC
J: TRBJ2-7; D: TRBD2; V: TRBV4-2; size: NA; CDR3: CASSQGLADEQYF; DNA: TGTGCCAGCAGCCAAGGACTAGCTGACGAGCAGTACTTC
J: TRBJ2-7; D: TRBD2; V: TRBV30; size: NA; CDR3: CAWRRLAGGYEQYF; DNA: TGTGCCTGGAGACGACTAGCGGGAGGCTACGAGCAGTACTTC
J: TRBJ2-7; D: NA; V: TRBV5-1; size: NA; CDR3: CASSLVGGPYEQYF; DNA: TGCGCCAGCAGCTTGGTAGGCGGTCCCTACGAGCAGTACTTC
J: TRBJ1-2; D: NA; V: TRBV11-2; size: few; CDR3: CASSPDSSNYGYTF; DNA: TGTGCCAGCAGCCCGGACAGTTCTAACTATGGCTACACCTTC
J: TRBJ1-2; D: TRBD1; V: TRBV9; size: NA; CDR3: CASRSSGTGGGYTF; DNA: TGTGCCAGCAGATCATCCGGGACAGGGGGCGGCTACACCTTC
J: TRBJ2-5; D: TRBD2; V: TRBV19; size: NA; CDR3: CASSKGLAEETQYF; DNA: TGTGCCAGTAGTAAGGGACTAGCGGAAGAGACCCAGTACTTC
J: TRBJ1-1; D: NA; V: TRBV25-1; size: NA; CDR3: CASSEGLHTEAFF; DNA: TGTGCCAGCAGTGAAGGCCTGCACACTGAAGCTTTCTTT
J: TRBJ2-1; D: NA; V: TRBV5-1; size: NA; CDR3: CASSLASPDEQFF; DNA: TGCGCCAGCAGCTTGGCCAGTCCCGATGAGCAGTTCTTC
J: TRBJ2-7; D: TRBD1; V: TRBV6-5; size: NA; CDR3: CASSYKGQGAAEQYF; DNA: TGTGCCAGCAGTTACAAGGGACAGGGGGCTGCCGAGCAGTACTTC
J: TRBJ1-6; D: NA; V: TRBV5-5; size: NA; CDR3: CASSFESGTGTRPLHF; DNA: TGTGCCAGCAGCTTCGAGAGCGGGACTGGGACAAGGCCCCTCCACTTT
J: TRBJ2-6; D: NA; V: TRBV28; size: NA; CDR3: CASSRTRLVGNVLTF; DNA: TGTGCCAGCAGTCGAACGAGACTAGTGGGCAACGTCCTGACTTTC
J: TRBJ2-5; D: NA; V: TRBV15; size: NA; CDR3: CATSRVLLAGQETQYF; DNA: TGTGCCACCAGCAGAGTATTACTGGCGGGGCAAGAGACCCAGTACTTC
J: TRBJ2-7; D: TRBD1; V: TRBV29-1; size: NA; CDR3: CSVGLDREGNYEQYF; DNA: TGCAGCGTTGGCTTAGACAGGGAAGGGAACTACGAGCAGTACTTC
J: TRBJ1-1; D: NA; V: TRBV9; size: NA; CDR3: CASSVGAEAFF; DNA: TGTGCCAGCAGCGTAGGCGCGGAAGCTTTCTTT
J: TRBJ2-3; D: TRBD1; V: TRBV7-9; size: NA; CDR3: CASSLATGVGFDTQYF; DNA: TGTGCCAGCAGCTTAGCGACAGGGGTCGGGTTCGATACGCAGTATTTT
J: TRBJ1-6; D: TRBD1; V: TRBV28; size: once; CDR3: CASRTGQGNNSPLHF; DNA: TGTGCCAGCAGGACTGGACAGGGGAATAATTCACCCCTCCACTTT
J: TRBJ2-3; D: NA; V: TRBV27; size: NA; CDR3: CASSSRVDLDTDTQYF; DNA: TGTGCCAGCAGTTCCAGGGTCGACCTGGACACAGATACGCAGTATTTT
J: TRBJ1-3; D: NA; V: TRBV30; size: NA; CDR3: CAWARGSSGNTIYF; DNA: TGTGCCTGGGCCCGGGGGAGCTCTGGAAACACCATATATTTT
J: TRBJ1-2; D: TRBD1; V: TRBV18; size: NA; CDR3: CASSPDRQYGYTF; DNA: TGTGCCAGCTCACCGGACAGGCAGTATGGCTACACCTTC
J: TRBJ1-5; D: NA; V: TRBV19; size: NA; CDR3: CASSVNPGFSNQPQHF; DNA: TGTGCCAGTAGTGTTAACCCGGGATTTAGCAATCAGCCCCAGCATTTT
J: TRBJ2-3; D: NA; V: TRBV10-3; size: NA; CDR3: CAITPGGTDTQYF; DNA: TGTGCCATCACCCCCGGGGGAACAGATACGCAGTATTTT
J: TRBJ1-6; D: NA; V: TRBV6-5; size: NA; CDR3: CASSPGYGVSPLHF; DNA: TGTGCCAGCAGTCCAGGGTACGGAGTTTCACCCCTCCACTTT
J: TRBJ2-1; D: TRBD2; V: TRBV9; size: NA; CDR3: CASSARTSGSWNEQFF; DNA: TGTGCCAGCAGCGCCCGGACTAGCGGGAGTTGGAATGAGCAGTTCTTC
J: TRBJ2-7; D: TRBD1; V: TRBV4-2; size: NA; CDR3: CASTQGAPSYEQYF; DNA: TGTGCCAGCACTCAGGGGGCCCCCTCCTACGAGCAGTACTTC
J: TRBJ2-2; D: NA; V: TRBV28; size: NA; CDR3: CASSSHDKSNTGELFF; DNA: TGTGCCAGCAGTTCGCATGACAAATCGAACACCGGGGAGCTGTTTTTT
J: TRBJ1-1; D: NA; V: TRBV5-1; size: NA; CDR3: CASSLQTGMNTEAFF; DNA: TGCGCCAGCAGCTTGCAAACAGGGATGAACACTGAAGCTTTCTTT
J: TRBJ2-5; D: NA; V: TRBV6-4; size: few; CDR3: CASSQTRKETQYF; DNA: TGTGCCAGCAGCCAGACTAGGAAAGAGACCCAGTACTTC
J: TRBJ2-7; D: TRBD1; V: TRBV19; size: NA; CDR3: CASSIGQGSAYEQYF; DNA: TGTGCCAGTAGTATCGGACAGGGTTCGGCCTACGAGCAGTACTTC
J: TRBJ2-1; D: TRBD2; V: TRBV29-1; size: NA; CDR3: CSVRLAARYNEQFF; DNA: TGCAGCGTTCGACTAGCAGCCCGCTACAATGAGCAGTTCTTC
J: TRBJ1-1; D: NA; V: TRBV5-1; size: NA; CDR3: CASSFSDPGAEAFF; DNA: TGCGCCAGCAGCTTTTCGGATCCAGGGGCGGAAGCTTTCTTT
J: TRBJ1-2; D: TRBD1; V: TRBV5-1; size: NA; CDR3: CASSSTGGVGGYTF; DNA: TGCGCCAGCAGCTCCACAGGGGGCGTAGGTGGCTACACCTTC
J: TRBJ1-3; D: NA; V: TRBV2; size: once; CDR3: CASSLGLGNTIYF; DNA: TGTGCCAGCAGCCTGGGACTTGGAAACACCATATATTTT
J: TRBJ2-6; D: NA; V: TRBV6-1; size: NA; CDR3: CASSYSGANVLTF; DNA: TGTGCCAGCAGTTACTCTGGGGCCAACGTCCTGACTTTC
J: TRBJ2-1; D: TRBD2; V: TRBV27; size: once; CDR3: CASGSSGRVVEQFF; DNA: TGTGCCAGCGGGAGTAGCGGGAGGGTGGTTGAGCAGTTCTTC
J: TRBJ1-1; D: TRBD1; V: TRBV5-1; size: NA; CDR3: CASSSTGETEAFF; DNA: TGCGCCAGCAGTTCGACAGGGGAAACTGAAGCTTTCTTT
J: TRBJ2-1; D: NA; V: TRBV7-9; size: NA; CDR3: CASSLSTVYNEQFF; DNA: TGTGCCAGCAGCTTATCTACAGTATACAATGAGCAGTTCTTC
J: TRBJ1-1; D: NA; V: TRBV28; size: NA; CDR3: CASSFGGDSQNTEAFF; DNA: TGTGCCAGCAGTTTTGGTGGTGACAGCCAGAACACTGAAGCTTTCTTT
J: TRBJ2-3; D: NA; V: TRBV19; size: NA; CDR3: CASSLDGGSTDTQYF; DNA: TGTGCCAGTAGTCTTGATGGGGGGAGTACAGATACGCAGTATTTT
J: TRBJ2-1; D: TRBD1; V: TRBV6-1; size: NA; CDR3: CASSEGTGEYNEQFF; DNA: TGTGCCAGCAGTGAAGGGACAGGGGAGTACAATGAGCAGTTCTTC
J: TRBJ2-3; D: TRBD2; V: TRBV5-6; size: NA; CDR3: CASSLGAGGRLDTQYF; DNA: TGTGCCAGCAGCTTGGGAGCGGGGGGGAGATTGGATACGCAGTATTTT
J: TRBJ1-5; D: NA; V: TRBV28; size: NA; CDR3: CASRDPGGANQPQHF; DNA: TGTGCCAGCAGAGACCCGGGGGGGGCAAATCAGCCCCAGCATTTT